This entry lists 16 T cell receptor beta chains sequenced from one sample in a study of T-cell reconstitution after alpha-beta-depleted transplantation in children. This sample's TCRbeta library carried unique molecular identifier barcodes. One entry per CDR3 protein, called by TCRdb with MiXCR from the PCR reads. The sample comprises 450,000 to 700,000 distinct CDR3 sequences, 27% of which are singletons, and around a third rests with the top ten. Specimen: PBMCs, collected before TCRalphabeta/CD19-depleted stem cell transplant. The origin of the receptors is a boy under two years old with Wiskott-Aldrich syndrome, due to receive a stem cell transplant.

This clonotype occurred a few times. CDR3 DNA sequence: TGTGCCAGCAGTGAAACGGAGGGGGAACGGGAGACCCAGTACTTC. It yields the protein CASSETEGERETQYF. V usage is TRBV6-1 and J usage is TRBJ2-5; tentatively, D is TRBD1 or TRBD2 (6 bases each). Germline lookup yields CDR1 MNHNS and CDR2 SASEGT. The CDR3 covers 15 residues. V was shortened by 2 bases and J by 5 bases, with 15 bases between the two germline ends.

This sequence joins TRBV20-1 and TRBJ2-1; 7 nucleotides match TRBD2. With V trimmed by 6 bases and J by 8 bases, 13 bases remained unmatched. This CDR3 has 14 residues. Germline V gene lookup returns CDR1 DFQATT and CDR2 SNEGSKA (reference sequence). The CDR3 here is CSAVRAGRRHEQFF. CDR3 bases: TGCAGTGCCGTCCGAGCGGGAAGAAGGCATGAGCAGTTCTTC.

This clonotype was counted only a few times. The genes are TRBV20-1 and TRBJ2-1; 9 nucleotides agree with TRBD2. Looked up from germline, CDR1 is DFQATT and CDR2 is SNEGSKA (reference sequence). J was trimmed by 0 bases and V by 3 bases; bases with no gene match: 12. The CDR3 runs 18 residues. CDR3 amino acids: CSASDSSGILSSYNEQFF. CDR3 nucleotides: TGCAGTGCTAGTGATTCTAGCGGGATATTGAGCTCCTACAATGAGCAGTTCTTC.

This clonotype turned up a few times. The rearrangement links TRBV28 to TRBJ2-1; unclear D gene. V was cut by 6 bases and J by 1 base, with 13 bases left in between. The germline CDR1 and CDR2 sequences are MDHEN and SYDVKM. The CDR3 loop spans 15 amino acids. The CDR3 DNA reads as TGTGCCAGCAGATACGGTAGTAGGTCCTACAATGAGCAGTTCTTC. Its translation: CASRYGSRSYNEQFF.

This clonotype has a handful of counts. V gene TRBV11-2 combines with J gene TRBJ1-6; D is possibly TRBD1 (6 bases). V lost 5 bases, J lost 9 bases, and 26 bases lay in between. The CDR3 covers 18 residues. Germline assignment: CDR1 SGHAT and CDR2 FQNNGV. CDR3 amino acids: CASSPGAGEDLLGSPLHF. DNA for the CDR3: TGTGCCAGCAGCCCGGGGGCAGGGGAGGACTTGCTTGGTTCACCCCTCCACTTT.

CDR3 DNA sequence: TGTGCCAGCTCACCGTTACGCAGCCACACTGAAGCTTTCTTT. It encodes CASSPLRSHTEAFF. This chain links TRBV18 with TRBJ1-1; no clear D. With 3 bases removed from V and 3 bases from J, the gap between germline ends came to 11 bases. This CDR3 region has 14 residues. CDR1 is KGHSH and CDR2 is LQKENI in the germline V gene. Filled out from reference TRBV18 and TRBJ1-1, the complete variable domain reads NAGVMQNPRHLVRRRGQEARLRCSPMKGHSHVYWYRQLPEEGLKFMVYLQKENIIDESGMPKERFSAEFPKEGPSILRIQQVVRGDSAAYFCASSPLRSHTEAFFGQGTRLTVV.

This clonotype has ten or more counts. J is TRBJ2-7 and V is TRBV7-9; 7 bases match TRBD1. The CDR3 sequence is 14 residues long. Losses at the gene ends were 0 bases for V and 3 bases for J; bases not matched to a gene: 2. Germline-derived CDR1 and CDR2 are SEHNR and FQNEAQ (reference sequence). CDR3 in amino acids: CASSLAGGVYEQYF. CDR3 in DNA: TGTGCCAGCAGCTTAGCAGGGGGCGTCTACGAGCAGTACTTC.

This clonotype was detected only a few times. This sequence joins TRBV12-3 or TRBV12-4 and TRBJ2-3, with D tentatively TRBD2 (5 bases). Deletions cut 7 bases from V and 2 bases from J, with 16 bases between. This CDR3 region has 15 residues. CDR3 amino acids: CASIQRGWATDTQYF. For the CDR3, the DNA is TGTGCCAGCATCCAACGGGGTTGGGCCACAGATACGCAGTATTTT.

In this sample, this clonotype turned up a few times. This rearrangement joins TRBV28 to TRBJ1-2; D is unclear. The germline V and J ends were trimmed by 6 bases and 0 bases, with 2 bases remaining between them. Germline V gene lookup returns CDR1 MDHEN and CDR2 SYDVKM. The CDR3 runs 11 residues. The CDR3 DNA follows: TGTGCCAGCAGAACTAACTATGGCTACACCTTC. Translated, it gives CASRTNYGYTF.

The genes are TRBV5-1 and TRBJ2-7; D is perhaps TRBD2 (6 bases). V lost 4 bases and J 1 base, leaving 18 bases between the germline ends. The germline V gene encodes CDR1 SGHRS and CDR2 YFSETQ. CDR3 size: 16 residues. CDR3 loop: CASSGTAGGKSYEQYF. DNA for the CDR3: TGCGCCAGCAGCGGCACCGCTGGCGGGAAATCCTACGAGCAGTACTTC.

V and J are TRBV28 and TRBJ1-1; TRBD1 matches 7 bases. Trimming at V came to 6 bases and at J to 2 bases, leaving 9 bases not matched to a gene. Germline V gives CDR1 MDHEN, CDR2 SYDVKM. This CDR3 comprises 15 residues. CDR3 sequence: CASRPPDRINTEAFF. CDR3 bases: TGTGCCAGCAGGCCCCCGGACAGGATAAACACTGAAGCTTTCTTT.

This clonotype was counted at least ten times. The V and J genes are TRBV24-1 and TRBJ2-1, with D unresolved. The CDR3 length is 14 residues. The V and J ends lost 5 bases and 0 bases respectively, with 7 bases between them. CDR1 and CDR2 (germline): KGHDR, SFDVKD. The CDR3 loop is CATSALDSYNEQFF. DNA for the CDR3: TGTGCCACCAGTGCGTTGGACTCCTACAATGAGCAGTTCTTC.

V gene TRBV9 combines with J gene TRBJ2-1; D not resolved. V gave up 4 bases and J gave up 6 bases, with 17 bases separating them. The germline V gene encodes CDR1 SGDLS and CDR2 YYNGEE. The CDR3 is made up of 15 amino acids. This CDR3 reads CASSRRVNGFNEQFF. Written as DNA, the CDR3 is TGTGCCAGCAGCCGAAGGGTTAACGGGTTCAATGAGCAGTTCTTC.

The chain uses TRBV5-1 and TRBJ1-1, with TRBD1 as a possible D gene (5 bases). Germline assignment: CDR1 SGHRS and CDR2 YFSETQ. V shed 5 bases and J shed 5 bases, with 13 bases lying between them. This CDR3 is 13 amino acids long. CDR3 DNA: TGCGCCAGCAGGACAGAGGTGGGAACTGAAGCTTTCTTT. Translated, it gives CASRTEVGTEAFF.

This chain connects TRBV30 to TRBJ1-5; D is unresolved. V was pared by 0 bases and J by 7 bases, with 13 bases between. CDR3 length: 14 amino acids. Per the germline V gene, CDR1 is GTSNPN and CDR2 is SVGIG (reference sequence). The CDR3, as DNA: TGTGCCTGGAGTGTACGTGGGAATCGGCAGCCCCAGCATTTT. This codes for CAWSVRGNRQPQHF.

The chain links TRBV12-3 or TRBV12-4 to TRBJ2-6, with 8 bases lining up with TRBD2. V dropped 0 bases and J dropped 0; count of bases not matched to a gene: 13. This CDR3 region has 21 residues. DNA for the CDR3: TGTGCCAGCAGTTTAGCCCCGCCCTCTAGCGGGCTTCCCTCTGGGGCCAACGTCCTGACTTTC. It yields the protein CASSLAPPSSGLPSGANVLTF.